This T cell receptor beta chain was documented in a study of blood T cell repertoires in COVID-19. Authors' processing steps: Estimation of nucleated cell counts was performed using reference gene primer amplification. Libraries were prepared by immunoSEQ multiplex PCR; TCRdb keeps only in-frame clonotypes and omits some of them. The V and J calls and clone size are taken from that table; D and trimming were inferred from the DNA. The table records over 350,000 clones, 85% to 90% of them present only once. This CDR3 contains 16 residues. CDR1 is KGHSH, CDR2 LQKENI, per germline. V dropped 3 bases and J dropped 1 base, with 15 bases sitting between them.

The sequence came from a woman aged 45-60 years who had recovered from COVID-19. The gene calls are TRBV18 and TRBJ1-1, with D possibly matching TRBD1 (6 bases). The sequenced sample consisted of PBMCs or T cells enriched from blood (not recorded which). DNA of the CDR3: TGTGCCAGCTCACCCTCGCCGGGACACCCGAACACTGAAGCTTTCTTT. Residues: CASSPSPGHPNTEAFF.